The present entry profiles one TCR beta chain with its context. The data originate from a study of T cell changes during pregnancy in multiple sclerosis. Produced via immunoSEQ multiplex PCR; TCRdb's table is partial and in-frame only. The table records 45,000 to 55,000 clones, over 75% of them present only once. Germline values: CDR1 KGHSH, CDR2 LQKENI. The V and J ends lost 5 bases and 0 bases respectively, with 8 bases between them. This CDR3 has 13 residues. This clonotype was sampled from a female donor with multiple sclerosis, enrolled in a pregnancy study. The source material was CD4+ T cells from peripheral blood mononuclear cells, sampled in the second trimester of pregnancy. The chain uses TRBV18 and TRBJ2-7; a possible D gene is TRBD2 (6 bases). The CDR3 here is CASSIGSSYEQYF. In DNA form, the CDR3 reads TGTGCCAGCTCAATCGGGAGCTCCTACGAGCAGTACTTC.